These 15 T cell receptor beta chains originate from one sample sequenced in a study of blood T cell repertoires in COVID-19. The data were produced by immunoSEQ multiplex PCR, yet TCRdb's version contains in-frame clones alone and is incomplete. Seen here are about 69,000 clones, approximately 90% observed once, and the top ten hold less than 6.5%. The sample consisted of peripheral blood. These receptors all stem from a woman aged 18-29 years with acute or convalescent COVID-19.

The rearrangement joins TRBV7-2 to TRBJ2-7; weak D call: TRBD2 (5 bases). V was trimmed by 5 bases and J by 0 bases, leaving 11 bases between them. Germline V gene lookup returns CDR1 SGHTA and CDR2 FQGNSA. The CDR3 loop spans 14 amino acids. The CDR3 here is CASSLGLSSYEQYF. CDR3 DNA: TGTGCCAGCAGCCTAGGACTGAGCTCCTACGAGCAGTACTTC.

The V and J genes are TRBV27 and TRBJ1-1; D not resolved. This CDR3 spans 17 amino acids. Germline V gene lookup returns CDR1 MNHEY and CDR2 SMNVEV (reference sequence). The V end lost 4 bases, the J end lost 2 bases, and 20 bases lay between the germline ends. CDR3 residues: CASSSSGRKGENTEAFF. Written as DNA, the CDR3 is TGTGCCAGCAGTTCGTCGGGGAGGAAGGGAGAAAACACTGAAGCTTTCTTT.

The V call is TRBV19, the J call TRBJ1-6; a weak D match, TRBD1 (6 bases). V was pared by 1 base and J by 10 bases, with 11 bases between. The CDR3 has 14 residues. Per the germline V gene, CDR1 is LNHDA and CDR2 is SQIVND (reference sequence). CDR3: CASSIAGVGSPLHF. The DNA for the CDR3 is TGTGCCAGTAGTATAGCAGGGGTAGGCTCACCCCTCCACTTT.

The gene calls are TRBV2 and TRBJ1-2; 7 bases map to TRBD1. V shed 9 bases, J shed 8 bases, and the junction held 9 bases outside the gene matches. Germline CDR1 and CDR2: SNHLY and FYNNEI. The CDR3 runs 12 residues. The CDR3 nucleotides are TGTGCCAGAACAGGGGATTTGGGGGGCTACACCTTC. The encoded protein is CARTGDLGGYTF. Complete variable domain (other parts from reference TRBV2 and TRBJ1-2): EPEVTQTPSHQVTQMGQEVILRCVPISNHLYFYWYRQILGQKVEFLVSFYNNEISEKSEIFDDQFSVERPDGSNFTLKIRSTKLEDSAMYFCARTGDLGGYTFGSGTRLTVV.

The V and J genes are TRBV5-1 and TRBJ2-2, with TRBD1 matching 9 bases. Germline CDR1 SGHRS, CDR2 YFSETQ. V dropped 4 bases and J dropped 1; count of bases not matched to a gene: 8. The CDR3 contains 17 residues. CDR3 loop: CASSTPGTGRNTGELFF. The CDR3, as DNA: TGCGCCAGCAGCACCCCCGGGACAGGGAGGAACACCGGGGAGCTGTTTTTT.

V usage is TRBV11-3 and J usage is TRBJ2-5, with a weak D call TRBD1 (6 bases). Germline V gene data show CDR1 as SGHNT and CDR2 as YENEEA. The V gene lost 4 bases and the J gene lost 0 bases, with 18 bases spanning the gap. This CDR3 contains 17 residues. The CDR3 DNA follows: TGTGCCAGCAGCTCAGGATGGGGGCAGCCAGACCAAGAGACCCAGTACTTC. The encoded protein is CASSSGWGQPDQETQYF.

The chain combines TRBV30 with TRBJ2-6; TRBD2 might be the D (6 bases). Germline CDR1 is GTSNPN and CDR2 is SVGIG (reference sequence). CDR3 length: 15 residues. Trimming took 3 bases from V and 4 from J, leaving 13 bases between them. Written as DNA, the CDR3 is TGTGCCTGGAGGGGTGGGACTTACGGGGCCAACGTCCTGACTTTC. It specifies CAWRGGTYGANVLTF. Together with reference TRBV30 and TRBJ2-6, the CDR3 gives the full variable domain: SQTIHQWPATLVQPVGSPLSLECTVEGTSNPNLYWYRQAAGRGLQLLFYSVGIGQISSEVPQNLSASRPQDRQFILSSKKLLLSDSGFYLCAWRGGTYGANVLTFGAGSRLTVL.

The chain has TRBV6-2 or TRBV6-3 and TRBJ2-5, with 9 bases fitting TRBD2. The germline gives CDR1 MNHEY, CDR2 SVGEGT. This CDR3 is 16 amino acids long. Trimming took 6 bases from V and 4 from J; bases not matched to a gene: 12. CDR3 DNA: TGTGCCAGCAGCGGGGGGTTAGCGGGGGAATTAGAGACCCAGTACTTC. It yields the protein CASSGGLAGELETQYF.

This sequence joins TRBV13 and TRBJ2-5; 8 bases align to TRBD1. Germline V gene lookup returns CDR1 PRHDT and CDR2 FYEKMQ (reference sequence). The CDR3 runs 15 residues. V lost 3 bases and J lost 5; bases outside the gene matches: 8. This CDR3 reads CASSLFQGAGETQYF. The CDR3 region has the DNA TGTGCCAGCAGCTTGTTTCAGGGGGCTGGGGAGACCCAGTACTTC.

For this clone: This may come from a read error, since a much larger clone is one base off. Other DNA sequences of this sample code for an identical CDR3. CDR3 bases: TGTGCCAGCAGCTTAAGCGGGGGGGCCGGTGAGCAGTTCTTC. Its protein product is CASSLSGGAGEQFF. The V call is TRBV5-8, the J call TRBJ2-1; 10 bases align to TRBD2. The length of the CDR3 is 14 residues. In germline, CDR1 is SGHTS, CDR2 YDEGEE. V gave up 2 bases and J gave up 9 bases; unmatched junction bases: 5.

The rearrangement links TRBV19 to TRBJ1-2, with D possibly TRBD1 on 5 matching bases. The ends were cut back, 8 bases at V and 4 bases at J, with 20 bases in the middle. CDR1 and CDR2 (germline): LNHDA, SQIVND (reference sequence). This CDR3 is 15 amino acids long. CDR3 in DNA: TGTGCCAGTTGGAGGGACTCTCCCACGGGCTATGGCTACACCTTC. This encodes CASWRDSPTGYGYTF.

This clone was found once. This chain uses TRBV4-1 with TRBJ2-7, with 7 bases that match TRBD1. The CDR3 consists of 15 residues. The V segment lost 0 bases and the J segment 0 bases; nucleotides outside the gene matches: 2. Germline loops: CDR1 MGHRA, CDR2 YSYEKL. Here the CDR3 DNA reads TGCGCCAGCAGCCAAGATGACAGGGACTCCTACGAGCAGTACTTC. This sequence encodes CASSQDDRDSYEQYF.

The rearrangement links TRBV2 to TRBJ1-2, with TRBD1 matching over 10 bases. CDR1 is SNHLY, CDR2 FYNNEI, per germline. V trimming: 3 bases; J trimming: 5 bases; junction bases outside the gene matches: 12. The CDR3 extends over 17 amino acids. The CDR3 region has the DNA TGTGCCAGCAGTGATGGGACAGGGGAAGACCGCGGATATGGCTACACCTTC. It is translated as CASSDGTGEDRGYGYTF.

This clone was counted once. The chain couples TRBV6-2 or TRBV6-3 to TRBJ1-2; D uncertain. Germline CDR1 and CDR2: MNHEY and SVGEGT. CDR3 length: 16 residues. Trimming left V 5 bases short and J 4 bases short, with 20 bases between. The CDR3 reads CASSRLMTQRAYGYTF. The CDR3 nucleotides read TGTGCCAGCAGTCGACTAATGACGCAGCGTGCCTATGGCTACACCTTC.

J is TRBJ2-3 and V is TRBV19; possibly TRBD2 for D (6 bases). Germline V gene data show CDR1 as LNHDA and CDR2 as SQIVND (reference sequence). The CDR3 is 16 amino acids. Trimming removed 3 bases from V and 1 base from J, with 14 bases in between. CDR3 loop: CASSIQGWGGTDTQYF. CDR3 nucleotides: TGTGCCAGTAGTATTCAAGGATGGGGGGGCACAGATACGCAGTATTTT. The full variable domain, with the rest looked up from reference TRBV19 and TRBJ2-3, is DGGITQSPKYLFRKEGQNVTLSCEQNLNHDAMYWYRQDPGQGLRLIYYSQIVNDFQKGDIAEGYSVSREKKESFPLTVTSAQKNPTAFYLCASSIQGWGGTDTQYFGPGTRLTVL.